This entry lists 17 T cell receptor beta chains sequenced from one sample in a study of blood T cell repertoires in COVID-19. TCRdb's copy holds only in-frame clones and misses some; the assay was immunoSEQ multiplex PCR. This sample has 350,000 to 450,000 clones; around 86% occur once, and the top ten carry about 5%. Input material: PBMCs or T cells enriched from blood (not recorded which). The receptors were gathered from a woman in her forties or fifties who had recovered from COVID-19.

The chain uses TRBV7-2 and TRBJ1-2; the D gene is possibly TRBD1 (5 bases). Germline values: CDR1 SGHTA, CDR2 FQGNSA. The CDR3 runs to 14 residues. V lost 0 bases, J lost 5 bases, and 10 bases lay in between. CDR3 coding DNA: TGTGCCAGCAGCTTAGCCCGCAGGGTGTATGGCTACACCTTC. Protein sequence: CASSLARRVYGYTF.

V and J are TRBV9 and TRBJ1-2; D is possibly TRBD1 (6 bases). The CDR3 is 15 amino acids. Trimming left V 3 bases short and J 4 bases short, with 16 bases between. The germline V gene encodes CDR1 SGDLS and CDR2 YYNGEE. CDR3: CASSEGVETIYGYTF. DNA of the CDR3: TGTGCCAGCAGCGAGGGGGTGGAGACCATCTATGGCTACACCTTC.

The V call is TRBV18, the J call TRBJ1-1, with 7 bases identical to TRBD1. Trimming cost V 0 bases and J 5 bases; bases outside gene matches: 9. CDR1 and CDR2 (germline): KGHSH, LQKENI. The length of the CDR3 is 16 residues. The CDR3 loop reads CASSPPPYRGRTEAFF. CDR3 coding DNA: TGTGCCAGCTCACCACCTCCCTACAGGGGTAGGACTGAAGCTTTCTTT.

The J gene is TRBJ2-1, the V gene TRBV27; 7 nucleotides line up with TRBD1. The CDR3 is made up of 15 amino acids. The germline gives CDR1 MNHEY, CDR2 SMNVEV (reference sequence). J gave up 2 bases and V 6 bases, and 7 bases lay outside the gene matches. CDR3 in amino acids: CASSRGQLTYNEQFF. CDR3 nucleotides: TGTGCCAGCAGCAGGGGACAGCTTACCTACAATGAGCAGTTCTTC.

The CDR3, as DNA: TGTGCCAGCAGCAGGGGCGCCCGCGACGAGCAGTACTTC. Amino acids: CASSRGARDEQYF. The chain carries TRBV6-5 and TRBJ2-7, with D possibly matching TRBD1 (6 bases). V was trimmed by 6 bases and J by 5 bases, leaving 14 bases between them. CDR1 MNHEY and CDR2 SVGAGI come from the germline V gene. The CDR3 extends over 13 amino acids.

The count of this clone is one. The chain recombines TRBV2 with TRBJ2-2; maybe TRBD2 (6 bases). Germline V gene data show CDR1 as SNHLY and CDR2 as FYNNEI. The CDR3 totals 15 residues. Trimming cost V 11 bases and J 2 bases, with 18 bases left between them. The CDR3 spells CADGPRGTNTGELFF. The CDR3 DNA reads as TGTGCCGACGGCCCCCGGGGGACCAACACCGGGGAGCTGTTTTTT. The entire variable domain, with the rest obtained from reference TRBV2 and TRBJ2-2, is as follows: EPEVTQTPSHQVTQMGQEVILRCVPISNHLYFYWYRQILGQKVEFLVSFYNNEISEKSEIFDDQFSVERPDGSNFTLKIRSTKLEDSAMYFCADGPRGTNTGELFFGEGSRLTVL.

This rearrangement joins TRBV4-1 to TRBJ1-1; 8 positions agree with TRBD1. The junction had 4 bases not matched to a gene; V was cut back by 3 bases and J by 7 bases. The length of the CDR3 is 13 residues. CDR1 MGHRA and CDR2 YSYEKL come from the germline V gene. CDR3 amino acids: CASSQEDRGEAFF. DNA of the CDR3: TGCGCCAGCAGCCAGGAAGACAGGGGTGAAGCTTTCTTT.

The chain combines TRBV18 with TRBJ2-2, with TRBD1 matching over 7 bases. J was trimmed by 3 bases and V by 3 bases; bases with no gene match: 4. Per the germline V gene, CDR1 is KGHSH and CDR2 is LQKENI. This CDR3 contains 15 residues. In DNA, the CDR3 is TGTGCCAGCTCACCGAACAGGGGCGACACCGGGGAGCTGTTTTTT. Protein sequence: CASSPNRGDTGELFF.

The V and J genes are TRBV5-5 and TRBJ2-1; 9 bases align to TRBD1. The germline V gene has CDR1 SGHKS and CDR2 YYEKEE (reference sequence). V shed 4 bases, J shed 8 bases, and the junction held 10 bases outside the gene matches. The CDR3 consists of 15 residues. The CDR3 protein is CASSAGTGLVDEQFF. CDR3 DNA: TGTGCCAGCAGCGCTGGGACAGGGCTGGTCGATGAGCAGTTCTTC.

The gene calls are TRBV3-1 (or the pseudogene TRBV3-2) and TRBJ1-1; 10 bases fit TRBD1. CDR3 size: 14 residues. J lost 8 bases, V lost 8 bases, and 11 bases had no gene match. Germline V gene sequence: CDR1 LGHDT, CDR2 YNNKEL (reference sequence). In DNA, the CDR3 is TGTGCCAGCGGATTCGGGACAGGGGTCGCGGAAGCTTTCTTT. It encodes CASGFGTGVAEAFF.

The chain joins TRBV30 to TRBJ2-1; D gene unclear. This CDR3 spans 13 amino acids. V was clipped by 8 bases and J by 0 bases, with 11 bases between them. The germline gives CDR1 GTSNPN, CDR2 SVGIG (reference sequence). The DNA of the CDR3 is TGTGCCCGTTCTACCGGCTCCTACAATGAGCAGTTCTTC. It yields the protein CARSTGSYNEQFF.

The gene calls are TRBV7-8 and TRBJ1-2; 9 nucleotides match TRBD1. The junction had 7 bases not matched to a gene; V was cut back by 1 base and J by 4 bases. Germline CDR1 SGHVS, CDR2 FQNEAQ. The CDR3 runs 16 residues. The CDR3: CASSLVVWGQGYGYTF. CDR3 sequence (DNA): TGTGCCAGCAGCTTAGTGGTATGGGGACAGGGCTATGGCTACACCTTC.

The rearrangement links TRBV6-6 to TRBJ1-1; 11 bases are a match to TRBD1. The germline V gene encodes CDR1 MNHNY and CDR2 SVGAGI (reference sequence). CDR3 size: 16 residues. Losses at the gene ends were 4 bases for V and 5 bases for J; bases not matched to a gene: 9. The CDR3 coding sequence is TGTGCCAGCAGTTCGAACGGACAGGGGGCTAAAACTGAAGCTTTCTTT. As protein: CASSSNGQGAKTEAFF.

V gene TRBV5-1 combines with J gene TRBJ2-7; unclear D gene. The CDR3 is 16 residues long. V gave up 1 base and J gave up 8 bases, with 22 bases separating them. Germline V CDR1 and CDR2: SGHRS, YFSETQ. The CDR3 DNA reads TGCGCCAGCAGCTTGTTGGCTAGTCGAGCCCCAAGACAGCAGTACTTC. It specifies CASSLLASRAPRQQYF.

The chain uses TRBV21-1 and TRBJ2-2; TRBD2 is the table's D call and was not checked against the DNA. TRBV21-1 is a recognized pseudogene. There are 16 residues in the CDR3. The CDR3 loop reads CASSTGRETGTGELFF. The CDR3 bases are TGTGCCAGCAGCACCGGTAGGGAGACGGGCACCGGGGAGCTGTTTTTT.

V usage is TRBV3-1 (or the pseudogene TRBV3-2) and J usage is TRBJ1-4; TRBD1 is a possible D gene (6 bases). This CDR3 spans 15 amino acids. Trimming left V 0 bases short and J 8 bases short, with 13 bases between. Germline-derived CDR1 and CDR2 are LGHDT and YNNKEL (reference sequence). As DNA, the CDR3 is TGTGCCAGCAGCCAAGACTTGGGGGCAGAGGAAAAACTGTTTTTT. Its translation: CASSQDLGAEEKLFF.

The J gene is TRBJ2-6, the V gene TRBV5-1; D is undetermined. Germline CDR1 SGHRS, CDR2 YFSETQ. Trimming took 0 bases from V and 2 from J, leaving 6 bases between them. The length of the CDR3 is 15 residues. The CDR3 region is CASSLDYPGANVLTF. Written as DNA, the CDR3 is TGCGCCAGCAGCTTGGACTACCCTGGGGCCAACGTCCTGACTTTC.